A selection of T cell receptor beta chains follows, all from one sample in a study of T cells in Graves' hyperthyroidism and ophthalmopathy. TCRdb re-derived calls from the multiplex PCR reads in MiXCR, one entry per CDR3 protein. The table has 450,000 to 600,000 distinct CDR3 sequences, 20% seen once. Sequenced material: blood. These receptors all stem from a man aged 40-50 years with Graves' ophthalmopathy. The CDR3 runs from the conserved cysteine through the conserved F or W. Size values are once, few and many counts, or a class for expanded clones, and some rows have none.

cdr3_aa: CASSLPGTGYEQYF
cdr3_length: 14
clone_size: many
v_call: TRBV27

cdr3_aa: CASSPLQGRHYEQYF
cdr3_length: 15
clone_size: few
v_call: TRBV28

cdr3_aa: CASSASLPGGTYNEQFF
cdr3_length: 17
clone_size: many
v_call: TRBV5-1

cdr3_aa: CASTRLAGLNTGELFF
cdr3_length: 16
clone_size: few
v_call: TRBV3-1

cdr3_aa: CSARGLENEQFF
cdr3_length: 12
clone_size: many
v_call: TRBV20-1

cdr3_aa: CASSFTGTRRGGVAQIYNEQFF
cdr3_length: 22
clone_size: .
v_call: TRBV7-9

cdr3_aa: CASSIETKNAQYF
cdr3_length: 13
clone_size: .
v_call: TRBV19

cdr3_aa: CSVRDGVEKLFF
cdr3_length: 12
clone_size: few
v_call: TRBV29-1

cdr3_aa: CASSQGPFDTQYF
cdr3_length: 13
clone_size: .
v_call: TRBV10-1

cdr3_aa: CASSGGQGTEKLFF
cdr3_length: 14
clone_size: many
v_call: TRBV3-1

cdr3_aa: CAWSLGTGGNGGYTF
cdr3_length: 15
clone_size: few
v_call: TRBV30

cdr3_aa: CASSLTGDRGKLLF
cdr3_length: 14
clone_size: once
v_call: TRBV12-3/TRBV12-4

cdr3_aa: CASSVGGGRGTGELFF
cdr3_length: 16
clone_size: few
v_call: TRBV9

cdr3_aa: CASSYLGPPTDTQYF
cdr3_length: 15
clone_size: .
v_call: TRBV7-2

cdr3_aa: CASSLAPSEHNEQFF
cdr3_length: 15
clone_size: .
v_call: TRBV7-7

cdr3_aa: CASSLGTENYGYTF
cdr3_length: 14
clone_size: .
v_call: TRBV5-4

cdr3_aa: CSARRLGAGGELFF
cdr3_length: 14
clone_size: few
v_call: TRBV20-1

cdr3_aa: CASSRMDRGYNQPQHF
cdr3_length: 16
clone_size: .
v_call: TRBV19

cdr3_aa: CASSQTGGGTEAFF
cdr3_length: 14
clone_size: few
v_call: TRBV27

cdr3_aa: CASWQGQKEETQYF
cdr3_length: 14
clone_size: few
v_call: TRBV6-1

cdr3_aa: CASLAGLAGHSYEQYF
cdr3_length: 16
clone_size: few
v_call: TRBV7-2

cdr3_aa: CSAEGLQETQYF
cdr3_length: 12
clone_size: .
v_call: TRBV20-1

cdr3_aa: CASTPGPTRPQHF
cdr3_length: 13
clone_size: .
v_call: TRBV28

cdr3_aa: CASSWDRSKYEQYF
cdr3_length: 14
clone_size: few
v_call: TRBV18

cdr3_aa: CASSLIGKGQETQYF
cdr3_length: 15
clone_size: many
v_call: TRBV27

cdr3_aa: CASSLARQGMDQPQHF
cdr3_length: 16
clone_size: few
v_call: TRBV11-2

cdr3_aa: CASRTYYPYEQYF
cdr3_length: 13
clone_size: few
v_call: TRBV27

cdr3_aa: CSAQGGEDTGELFF
cdr3_length: 14
clone_size: .
v_call: TRBV29-1

cdr3_aa: CASSYGTGDLETQYF
cdr3_length: 15
clone_size: few
v_call: TRBV6-2/TRBV6-3

cdr3_aa: CASRAGLNQPQHF
cdr3_length: 13
clone_size: .
v_call: TRBV19

cdr3_aa: CASNRDRVNSPLHF
cdr3_length: 14
clone_size: .
v_call: TRBV2

cdr3_aa: CASSLKGAGNQPQHF
cdr3_length: 15
clone_size: many
v_call: TRBV12-3/TRBV12-4

cdr3_aa: CASSLQTVNTEAFF
cdr3_length: 14
clone_size: .
v_call: TRBV18

cdr3_aa: CASSLVWGQPYEQYF
cdr3_length: 15
clone_size: .
v_call: TRBV7-8

cdr3_aa: CASSLTSGASYEQYF
cdr3_length: 15
clone_size: .
v_call: TRBV12-3/TRBV12-4

cdr3_aa: CASSQGTGRAEGPYEQYF
cdr3_length: 18
clone_size: .
v_call: TRBV4-3

cdr3_aa: CASRQTGIPNEQFF
cdr3_length: 14
clone_size: few
v_call: TRBV6-1

cdr3_aa: CAGSLLRDQETQYF
cdr3_length: 14
clone_size: .
v_call: TRBV12-3/TRBV12-4

cdr3_aa: CASSLASKEDNEQFF
cdr3_length: 15
clone_size: many
v_call: TRBV28

cdr3_aa: CSALTGPNQPQHF
cdr3_length: 13
clone_size: few
v_call: TRBV20-1

cdr3_aa: CASDVPGQGYNEQFF
cdr3_length: 15
clone_size: .
v_call: TRBV6-1

cdr3_aa: CASGFRGGVNTGELFF
cdr3_length: 16
clone_size: many
v_call: TRBV12-5

cdr3_aa: CASTSSPPETQYF
cdr3_length: 13
clone_size: .
v_call: TRBV10-2

cdr3_aa: CASSYSVAGGPLAKNIQYF
cdr3_length: 19
clone_size: .
v_call: TRBV6-5

cdr3_aa: CASSYPGLTGELFF
cdr3_length: 14
clone_size: .
v_call: TRBV6-2/TRBV6-3

cdr3_aa: CASSLGGAGDTQYF
cdr3_length: 14
clone_size: few
v_call: TRBV28

cdr3_aa: CAISESILRGGNQPQHF
cdr3_length: 17
clone_size: few
v_call: TRBV10-3

cdr3_aa: CASSTGLAVSYEQYF
cdr3_length: 15
clone_size: .
v_call: TRBV7-2

cdr3_aa: CSAPRGNTGELFF
cdr3_length: 13
clone_size: many
v_call: TRBV20-1

cdr3_aa: CASRGSITDTQYF
cdr3_length: 13
clone_size: many
v_call: TRBV3-1

cdr3_aa: CASSLTPGYEQYF
cdr3_length: 13
clone_size: .
v_call: TRBV7-3

cdr3_aa: CASSLGAPYSNQPQHF
cdr3_length: 16
clone_size: .
v_call: TRBV7-6

cdr3_aa: CASLTGVGTGELFF
cdr3_length: 14
clone_size: .
v_call: TRBV28

cdr3_aa: CAIRPDRDGYEQYF
cdr3_length: 14
clone_size: few
v_call: TRBV10-3

cdr3_aa: CASSLGAGGPNTQYF
cdr3_length: 15
clone_size: .
v_call: TRBV27

cdr3_aa: CASSLGDRGRGVNTEAFF
cdr3_length: 18
clone_size: few
v_call: TRBV7-6

cdr3_aa: CASSFEGQPQHF
cdr3_length: 12
clone_size: few
v_call: TRBV6-1

cdr3_aa: CASKHTFTGLYGYTF
cdr3_length: 15
clone_size: .
v_call: TRBV6-1

cdr3_aa: CASSLAGNPQRGGETQYF
cdr3_length: 18
clone_size: .
v_call: TRBV11-2

cdr3_aa: CASSLERASNTIYF
cdr3_length: 14
clone_size: few
v_call: TRBV7-8